Listed below are T cell receptor beta chains from one sample, sequenced in a study of T cell responses to AZD1222 COVID-19 vaccine. Using immunoSEQ multiplex PCR, the repertoire was profiled, and TCRdb retains in-frame clones only, with some absent. The data show 100,000 or so clones, with roughly 80% seen just once and approximately 5% held by the top ten. This specimen consisted of peripheral blood, obtained on day 0 of AZD1222 vaccination. The receptors shown here come from an adult in good health. Each CDR3 is given with its conserved first and last residue. D genes are given only for firm matches. Clone size is shown for a subset of rows, as once, few, many or a class of expanded clone.

TRBV6-2/TRBV6-3,NA,NA,TRBJ1-1,CASSQIMNTEAFF,TGTGCCAGCAGTCAAATTATGAACACTGAAGCTTTCTTT
TRBV5-1,NA,NA,TRBJ1-2,CASSTRPPRGNYGYTF,TGCGCCAGCAGCACCAGACCTCCCCGGGGTAACTATGGCTACACCTTC
TRBV7-6,NA,TRBD1,TRBJ2-7,CASSRTGMNEQYF,TGTGCCAGCAGCCGGACAGGGATGAACGAGCAGTACTTC
TRBV6-4,NA,TRBD1,TRBJ2-1,CASSDSGTGFIYNEQFF,TGTGCCAGCAGTGACTCGGGGACAGGGTTTATCTACAATGAGCAGTTCTTC
TRBV6-2/TRBV6-3,NA,TRBD1,TRBJ2-7,CASSRPGTGRYEQYF,TGTGCCAGCAGTAGACCCGGGACAGGGAGATACGAGCAGTACTTC
TRBV20-1,NA,NA,TRBJ1-2,CSASSRRERYGYTF,TGCAGTGCTAGTAGTCGCAGGGAGCGGTATGGCTACACCTTC
TRBV10-1,NA,TRBD1,TRBJ2-5,CASRTDRVQETQYF,TGCGCCAGCAGGACCGACAGGGTCCAAGAGACCCAGTACTTC
TRBV30,NA,NA,TRBJ1-1,CAWSEKAWNTEAFF,TGTGCCTGGAGTGAAAAGGCCTGGAACACTGAAGCTTTCTTT
TRBV7-2,NA,NA,TRBJ2-7,CASSFTGDSYVAYEQYF,TGTGCCAGCAGCTTCACCGGAGACAGTTACGTCGCCTACGAGCAGTACTTC
TRBV2,NA,TRBD1,TRBJ1-1,CARRTGLSKNTEAFF,TGTGCCAGGAGGACAGGGCTTTCTAAGAACACTGAAGCTTTCTTT
TRBV6-2/TRBV6-3,NA,NA,TRBJ1-1,CASSYNRGALNTEAFF,TGTGCCAGCAGTTATAACCGGGGGGCACTGAACACTGAAGCTTTCTTT
TRBV2,NA,NA,TRBJ1-1,CASSGLQIFRTGTEAFF,TGTGCCAGCAGTGGTCTACAGATTTTCCGAACAGGTACTGAAGCTTTCTTT
TRBV19,NA,TRBD1,TRBJ1-5,CASSPQGGNQPQHF,TGTGCCAGTAGTCCTCAGGGGGGCAATCAGCCCCAGCATTTT
TRBV3-1/TRBV3-2,NA,NA,TRBJ1-4,CASSLTGSNEKLFF,TGTGCCAGCAGCCTAACAGGCTCGAATGAAAAACTGTTTTTT
TRBV21-1,few,NA,TRBJ1-2,CASTLGRGRHGYTF,TGTGCCAGCACCTTGGGCAGGGGGCGTCATGGCTACACCTTC
TRBV3-1/TRBV3-2,NA,NA,TRBJ1-2,CASSGKGGDRYGYTF,TGTGCCAGCAGCGGAAAGGGGGGGGATCGGTATGGCTACACCTTC
TRBV19,NA,NA,TRBJ2-2,CASSSPGTYTGELFF,TGTGCCAGTAGTTCGCCCGGCACATACACCGGGGAGCTGTTTTTT
TRBV5-4,NA,TRBD1,TRBJ2-1,CASSGQGRYNEQFF,TGTGCCAGCAGCGGACAGGGCCGATACAATGAGCAGTTCTTC
TRBV19,NA,TRBD1,TRBJ1-1,CASSSRTGWNTEAFF,TGTGCCAGTAGTTCCCGGACAGGTTGGAACACTGAAGCTTTCTTT
TRBV5-1,NA,NA,TRBJ1-1,CASSLVRGENTEAFF,TGCGCCAGCAGCTTGGTGCGGGGGGAGAACACTGAAGCTTTCTTT
TRBV10-2,NA,NA,TRBJ1-4,CASREFEKLFF,TGCGCCAGTCGGGAGTTTGAAAAACTGTTTTTT
TRBV27,NA,NA,TRBJ2-1,CASSYLPKQYNEQFF,TGTGCCAGCAGTTACTTGCCCAAGCAGTACAATGAGCAGTTCTTC
TRBV20-1,NA,TRBD2,TRBJ2-7,CSASLGRGVYEQYF,TGCAGTGCTAGTCTGGGGCGGGGGGTTTACGAGCAGTACTTC
TRBV10-2,NA,NA,TRBJ1-1,CASRENTEAFF,TGCGCCAGCAGGGAGAACACTGAAGCTTTCTTT
TRBV9,NA,NA,TRBJ2-1,CASSANNNEQFF,TGTGCCAGCAGCGCGAACAACAATGAGCAGTTCTTC
TRBV9,NA,TRBD1,TRBJ1-2,CASSPSPGTGDYGYTF,TGTGCCAGCAGCCCTTCCCCCGGGACAGGGGACTATGGCTACACCTTC
TRBV7-7,NA,NA,TRBJ1-4,CASSAGIGTNEKLFF,TGTGCCAGCAGCGCAGGGATAGGTACTAATGAAAAACTGTTTTTT
TRBV5-1,NA,NA,TRBJ2-2,CASSLQATGELFF,TGCGCCAGCAGCTTGCAGGCCACCGGGGAGCTGTTTTTT
TRBV5-1,NA,NA,TRBJ2-3,CASSLGWSPTDTQYF,TGCGCCAGCAGCTTGGGCTGGTCCCCCACAGATACGCAGTATTTT
TRBV19,NA,NA,TRBJ2-7,CASSIGLPGEQYF,TGTGCCAGTAGTATAGGCCTCCCGGGGGAGCAGTACTTC
TRBV5-1,NA,NA,TRBJ1-2,CASSPNREDYGYTF,TGCGCCAGCAGCCCCAACAGGGAGGACTATGGCTACACCTTC
TRBV20-1,NA,NA,TRBJ2-7,CSARDLVQYF,TGCAGTGCTAGAGATCTAGTCCAGTACTTC
TRBV7-2,few,NA,TRBJ2-2,CASSPDSGELFF,TGTGCCAGCAGCCCCGACAGTGGGGAGCTGTTTTTT
TRBV7-6,NA,NA,TRBJ2-3,CASSSPYRGTDTQYF,TGTGCCAGCAGCTCCCCTTACCGGGGGACAGATACGCAGTATTTT
TRBV6-5,NA,NA,TRBJ2-2,CASSYSNTGELFF,TGTGCCAGCAGTTACTCGAACACCGGGGAGCTGTTTTTT
TRBV12-3/TRBV12-4,NA,NA,TRBJ1-3,CASTRRGTIYF,TGTGCCAGCACCCGGAGGGGCACCATATATTTT
TRBV6-5,NA,NA,TRBJ1-2,CASSYSSAANYGYTF,TGTGCCAGCAGTTACTCTAGCGCCGCTAACTATGGCTACACCTTC
TRBV5-1,NA,NA,TRBJ1-1,CASTPGGQVNTEAFF,TGCGCCAGCACCCCCGGGGGGCAGGTGAACACTGAAGCTTTCTTT
TRBV19,NA,NA,TRBJ1-6,CASSIRQNSPLHF,TGTGCCAGTAGTATCCGACAGAATTCACCCCTCCACTTT
TRBV4-1,NA,TRBD1,TRBJ2-1,CASSHPPLPGQVRDEQFF,TGCGCCAGCAGCCACCCCCCCCTTCCGGGACAGGTGAGGGATGAGCAGTTCTTC
TRBV19,NA,TRBD1,TRBJ1-5,CASGTGRSNQPQHF,TGTGCCAGTGGGACAGGCAGAAGCAATCAGCCCCAGCATTTT
TRBV3-1/TRBV3-2,once,NA,TRBJ1-3,CASSRWVGQGSGNTIYF,TGTGCCAGCAGCCGTTGGGTTGGGCAGGGGTCTGGAAACACCATATATTTT
TRBV18,NA,NA,TRBJ1-6,CASSAKLDSPLHF,TGTGCCAGCTCAGCCAAGTTAGATTCACCCCTCCACTTT
TRBV9,NA,NA,TRBJ2-7,CASRNRQDPCSYEQYF,TGTGCCAGCAGAAACCGACAGGACCCCTGCTCCTACGAGCAGTACTTC
TRBV6-2/TRBV6-3,NA,NA,TRBJ1-5,CASSPLFSNQPQHF,TGTGCCAGCAGCCCGCTATTTAGCAATCAGCCCCAGCATTTT
TRBV11-2,NA,NA,TRBJ2-7,CASSIDRRGSYEQYF,TGTGCCAGCAGCATAGACAGGAGGGGGAGCTACGAGCAGTACTTC
TRBV6-5,NA,TRBD1,TRBJ1-1,CASRLGQGRTEAFF,TGTGCCAGCAGACTCGGACAGGGGAGGACTGAAGCTTTCTTT